The 14 T cell receptor beta chains reported below all come from one sample, sequenced in a study of identifying expanded T cells in peripheral blood. Profiled with immunoSEQ multiplex PCR; TCRdb holds only in-frame clones, not every one. The sample contains under 95,000 clones, around nine tenths of which appear only once. The sample taken for sequencing was blood. The source of these receptors is a person aged 18 to 75 in good health.

The CDR3 here is CASSQDYRGSSYNEQFF. CDR3 nucleotides: TGCGCCAGCAGCCAAGACTACAGGGGAAGCTCCTACAATGAGCAGTTCTTC. This chain joins TRBV4-3 and TRBJ2-1; TRBD1 agrees at 7 bases. The CDR3 consists of 17 residues. Germline CDR1 reads LGHNA; CDR2 reads YSLEER. V was pared by 0 bases and J by 0 bases, with 5 bases of the junction left unmatched.

The CDR3 reads CASSSPGDIQYF. CDR3 nucleotide sequence: TGTGCCAGCAGTTCTCCGGGAGACATTCAGTACTTC. V and J are TRBV5-4 and TRBJ2-4; D is possibly TRBD2 (6 bases). This CDR3 has 12 amino acids. In germline, CDR1 is SGHNT, CDR2 YYREEE (reference sequence). Trimming took 5 bases from V and 8 from J, leaving 11 bases between them.

The chain links TRBV11-2 to TRBJ2-3; D possibly corresponds to TRBD2 (6 bases). The CDR3 is made up of 16 amino acids. The germline V gene encodes CDR1 SGHAT and CDR2 FQNNGV. V shed 10 bases and J shed 0 bases, with 20 bases lying between them. CDR3 protein: CANSRGGSPSTDTQYF. The CDR3 bases are TGTGCCAACTCCCGGGGAGGATCCCCTAGCACAGATACGCAGTATTTT.

The V gene is TRBV7-9, the J gene TRBJ1-1; D might be TRBD1 (5 bases). V was trimmed by 5 bases and J by 0 bases, leaving 13 bases between them. Germline V gives CDR1 SEHNR, CDR2 FQNEAQ (reference sequence). The CDR3 spans 15 residues. DNA for the CDR3: TGTGCCAGCAGCGAACCGGGGGGTTTGAACACTGAAGCTTTCTTT. Its translation is CASSEPGGLNTEAFF.

The CDR3 region has the DNA TGTGCCAGTAGTATCTCCGGAGATACGCAGTATTTT. Translation: CASSISGDTQYF. The rearrangement uses TRBV19 and TRBJ2-3; D gene uncertain. Trimming left V 3 bases short and J 5 bases short, with 6 bases between. Germline V gene lookup returns CDR1 LNHDA and CDR2 SQIVND (reference sequence). The CDR3 loop spans 12 amino acids.

V gene TRBV7-2 combines with J gene TRBJ2-5; TRBD1 matches at 7 bases. The length of the CDR3 is 14 residues. Germline V CDR1 and CDR2: SGHTA, FQGNSA. The V and J ends lost 5 bases and 1 base, in that order; junction bases with no gene match: 4. The chain's CDR3 is CASSRWDSQETQYF. As DNA, the CDR3 is TGTGCCAGCAGCCGATGGGACAGCCAAGAGACCCAGTACTTC.

The chain links TRBV2 to TRBJ1-1; D is unresolved. Germline V gene data show CDR1 as SNHLY and CDR2 as FYNNEI. The CDR3 has 12 amino acids. Trimming pared 8 bases from V and 8 bases from J, leaving 15 bases between. CDR3: CASRSPPGEAFF. For the CDR3, the DNA is TGTGCCAGCCGGTCGCCACCGGGAGAAGCTTTCTTT.

The chain has TRBV6-5 and TRBJ1-3; D is uncertain. Germline V CDR1 and CDR2: MNHEY, SVGAGI. V was cut by 5 bases and J by 7 bases, with 15 bases left in between. The length of the CDR3 is 14 residues. CDR3 nucleotide sequence: TGTGCCAGCAGTGTCGGCAGGACCTGGAACACCATATATTTT. This encodes CASSVGRTWNTIYF.

The gene calls are TRBV5-1 and TRBJ2-5, with D maybe TRBD1 (6 bases). The germline V and J ends were trimmed by 0 bases and 3 bases, with 9 bases remaining between them. Germline assignment: CDR1 SGHRS and CDR2 YFSETQ. CDR3 length: 14 amino acids. This CDR3 reads CASSLARGKETQYF. The CDR3 DNA sequence: TGCGCCAGCAGCTTGGCGAGGGGGAAAGAGACCCAGTACTTC.

In its sample, this clone was seen many times. The CDR3 is CASSLFRAQTHSYEQYF. In DNA form, the CDR3 reads TGCGCCAGCAGCTTGTTCAGGGCCCAAACGCACTCCTACGAGCAGTACTTC. The V call is TRBV5-1, the J call TRBJ2-7, with D possibly TRBD1 on 5 matching bases. Trimming stripped 1 base from V and 0 bases from J, with 17 bases between. Per the germline V gene, CDR1 is SGHRS and CDR2 is YFSETQ. CDR3 length equals 17 residues.

This clone was found once. The rearrangement uses TRBV7-3 and TRBJ2-3; D remains ambiguous. Germline assignment: CDR1 SGHTA and CDR2 FQGTGA. Trimming stripped 8 bases from V and 6 bases from J, with 15 bases between. CDR3 length: 13 residues. This CDR3 is CASGNSRHDTQYF. As DNA, the CDR3 is TGTGCCAGCGGCAATTCTAGACACGATACGCAGTATTTT.

This sequence joins TRBV28 and TRBJ2-2, with no clear D. V lost 4 bases and J 7 bases, leaving 4 bases between the germline ends. Per the germline V gene, CDR1 is MDHEN and CDR2 is SYDVKM. This CDR3 is 11 amino acids long. CDR3 in amino acids: CASSSGGELFF. The CDR3 nucleotides read TGTGCCAGCAGTTCTGGCGGGGAGCTGTTTTTT. Full variable domain (missing parts from reference TRBV28 and TRBJ2-2): DVKVTQSSRYLVKRTGEKVFLECVQDMDHENMFWYRQDPGLGLRLIYFSYDVKMKEKGDIPEGYSVSREKKERFSLILESASTNQTSMYLCASSSGGELFFGEGSRLTVL.

The rearrangement links TRBV19 to TRBJ1-3; D remains unclear. Trimming left V 1 base short and J 2 bases short, with 6 bases between. The CDR3 has 14 amino acids. Per germline, CDR1 LNHDA and CDR2 SQIVND (reference sequence). The CDR3 loop reads CASSIGVTGNTIYF. DNA for the CDR3: TGTGCCAGTAGTATAGGGGTAACTGGAAACACCATATATTTT.

The chain links TRBV6-5 to TRBJ1-4, with 12 positions matching TRBD1. CDR3 length: 16 residues. Germline CDR1 MNHEY, CDR2 SVGAGI. J lost 7 bases, V lost 0 bases, and 3 bases had no gene match. CDR3 loop: CASSYSGQGASEKLFF. The CDR3 DNA sequence: TGTGCCAGCAGTTACTCGGGACAGGGGGCCAGTGAAAAACTGTTTTTT.